This T cell receptor (beta chain) is drawn from a study of blood T cell repertoires in COVID-19. In its sample, this clone was seen many times. Sequenced by immunoSEQ multiplex PCR; TCRdb stores in-frame clones only, minus some. The repertoire holds about 260,000 clones, with 80% to 90% as singletons. Material for sequencing was peripheral blood. The sequence came from a woman in her 50s who had recovered from COVID-19.

Written as DNA, the CDR3 is TGTGCCAGCAGCTTCCGGGACAGGGCTGAGACCCAGTACTTC. Amino acid sequence: CASSFRDRAETQYF. V usage is TRBV7-9 and J usage is TRBJ2-5; 9 nucleotides agree with TRBD1. The CDR3 has 14 residues. Germline V gives CDR1 SEHNR, CDR2 FQNEAQ (reference sequence). V was clipped by 3 bases and J by 5 bases; unmatched bases: 4.